What follows are 18 T cell receptor beta chains derived from one specimen sequenced in a study of PD-1 blockade in classical Hodgkin lymphoma (TCRdb year 2020). The library was built by means of the immunoSEQ multiplex PCR assay. In TCRdb, the immuneACCESS table is reduced to in-frame sequences with V and J assigned. These tables do not hold every clone; where another copy was compared, an unresolved V gene accounts for under half, and the others remain unexplained. In this sample the table shows 90,000 to 110,000 clones, around nine tenths of which occur a single time. The ten largest make up 19% of the sample. The intended sense of this specimen's time point label: cycle 4 day 1 (C4D1), after 6 weeks of nivolumab. Relapse after autologous stem cell transplantation had occurred in all trial patients, and cohorts A, B and C were distinguished by prior brentuximab vedotin exposure. The sequences come from peripheral blood mononuclear cells (PBMCs), collected before the fourth cycle of nivolumab. These TCRs come from a human donor with classical Hodgkin lymphoma.

V gene TRBV6-6 combines with J gene TRBJ2-7; D ambiguous. V was cut by 0 bases and J by 4 bases, with 10 bases left in between. Germline V gene sequence: CDR1 MNHNY, CDR2 SVGAGI (reference sequence). This CDR3 region has 14 residues. This chain's CDR3 is CASSYSSTEYEQYF. The CDR3 bases are TGTGCCAGCAGTTACTCCTCTACAGAGTACGAGCAGTACTTC.

The gene calls are TRBV6-5 and TRBJ2-3; D is perhaps TRBD2 (5 bases). CDR1 is MNHEY, CDR2 SVGAGI, per germline. This CDR3 spans 15 amino acids. Trimming removed 5 bases at V and 0 bases at J, with 12 bases between. The DNA of the CDR3 is TGTGCCAGCAGTATAATAGCGTTTAGCACAGATACGCAGTATTTT. It codes for CASSIIAFSTDTQYF.

This chain joins TRBV27 and TRBJ2-2; D not certain. This CDR3 comprises 17 residues. Trimming stripped 6 bases from V and 1 base from J, with 18 bases between. Per germline, CDR1 MNHEY and CDR2 SMNVEV (reference sequence). The CDR3 DNA reads TGTGCCAGCAGCCCCCGCCCACTAATGAAGAACACCGGGGAGCTGTTTTTT. Translating it yields CASSPRPLMKNTGELFF.

This chain links TRBV10-1 with TRBJ2-1; D is possibly TRBD2 (5 bases). The V gene's germline CDR1 is WNHNN and CDR2 SYGVQD (reference sequence). This CDR3 has 17 residues. Trimming removed 0 bases at V and 2 bases at J, with 14 bases between. CDR3 in amino acids: CASSESRVIRAYNEQFF. CDR3 in DNA: TGCGCCAGCAGTGAGTCGAGGGTGATAAGAGCCTACAATGAGCAGTTCTTC.

V gene TRBV10-3 combines with J gene TRBJ2-1; 7 bases align to TRBD2. The CDR3 is 14 amino acids. The germline gives CDR1 ENHRY, CDR2 SYGVKD. The V gene end was trimmed by 7 bases and the J gene end by 10 bases; junction bases not matched to a gene: 13. For the CDR3, the DNA is TGTGCCATCATGGGGAGGGAGGAGGGTGGAGAGCAGTTCTTC. This translates into CAIMGREEGGEQFF.

The chain couples TRBV20-1 to TRBJ2-5, with D maybe TRBD2 (5 bases). Germline V gives CDR1 DFQATT, CDR2 SNEGSKA (reference sequence). V was trimmed by 1 base and J by 7 bases, leaving 7 bases between them. This CDR3 is built from 11 residues. This chain's CDR3 is CSARGTRTQYF. The CDR3 bases are TGCAGTGCTAGAGGGACTCGGACCCAGTACTTC.

The chain carries TRBV5-8 and TRBJ2-5; D is unclear. Germline V gene sequence: CDR1 SGHTS, CDR2 YDEGEE. CDR3 length: 14 residues. Trimming cost V 0 bases and J 1 base, with 7 bases left between them. CDR3 residues: CASSLVPSQETQYF. CDR3 DNA sequence: TGTGCCAGCAGCTTGGTGCCCAGCCAAGAGACCCAGTACTTC.

The chain recombines TRBV6-6 with TRBJ2-1; D may be TRBD2 (6 bases). Germline loops: CDR1 MNHNY, CDR2 SVGAGI (reference sequence). The V end was cut by 0 bases, the J end by 4 bases, with 13 bases between. CDR3 size: 16 residues. In DNA form, the CDR3 reads TGTGCCAGCAGTTACTCGAGTCTAGCGAATTACAATGAGCAGTTCTTC. This translates into CASSYSSLANYNEQFF.

This rearrangement joins TRBV27 to TRBJ1-5; D is perhaps TRBD1 (5 bases). This CDR3 is 17 amino acids long. Trimming removed 4 bases from V and 6 bases from J, with 22 bases in between. Germline-derived CDR1 and CDR2 are MNHEY and SMNVEV (reference sequence). Here the CDR3 DNA reads TGTGCCAGCAGTTCCCAATCCGATTGGGGGGGTACTCAGCCCCAGCATTTT. Its protein product is CASSSQSDWGGTQPQHF.

The J gene is TRBJ2-2, the V gene TRBV27; the match to TRBD1 covers 10 bases. Germline values: CDR1 MNHEY, CDR2 SMNVEV (reference sequence). The CDR3 covers 15 residues. Germline trimming cut 1 base from V and 6 bases from J; bases unmatched to any gene: 2. CDR3 amino acids: CASSLWTGGAGELFF. DNA for the CDR3: TGTGCCAGCAGTTTATGGACAGGGGGTGCCGGGGAGCTGTTTTTT.

This clone was seen a single time. V and J are TRBV30 and TRBJ1-2; D perhaps matches TRBD1 (5 bases). The CDR3 contains 13 residues. Germline lookup yields CDR1 GTSNPN and CDR2 SVGIG (reference sequence). Trimming pared 0 bases from V and 2 bases from J, leaving 7 bases between. The CDR3 nucleotides read TGTGCCTGGAGTGTGTCAGGGAACTATGGCTACACCTTC. Translated, it gives CAWSVSGNYGYTF.

This chain uses TRBV5-8 with TRBJ2-1; possibly TRBD2 for D (6 bases). Per the germline V gene, CDR1 is SGHTS and CDR2 is YDEGEE. Trimming took off 3 bases at V and 0 bases at J, with 10 bases between the two ends. The CDR3 sequence is 15 residues long. The CDR3: CASSSRDFSYNEQFF. CDR3 coding DNA: TGTGCCAGCAGCTCCAGGGACTTCTCCTACAATGAGCAGTTCTTC.

V gene TRBV9 combines with J gene TRBJ2-2, with 8 bases identical to TRBD2. The trim removed 4 bases at V and 4 bases at J, leaving 6 bases unmatched. The CDR3 runs to 15 residues. The germline V gene encodes CDR1 SGDLS and CDR2 YYNGEE. Here the CDR3 DNA reads TGTGCCAGCAGCATCAGCGGGAGCGCCACCGGGGAGCTGTTTTTT. Protein sequence: CASSISGSATGELFF.

This chain connects TRBV10-3 to TRBJ1-1, with a possible D match to TRBD1 (5 bases). Trimming left V 6 bases short and J 1 base short, with 9 bases between. The CDR3 loop spans 13 amino acids. CDR1 ENHRY and CDR2 SYGVKD come from the germline V gene. The CDR3 reads CAISEQENTEAFF. CDR3 coding DNA: TGTGCCATCAGCGAACAGGAGAACACTGAAGCTTTCTTT.

This clone was counted between two and nine times. Other nucleotide sequences from this sample produce the same CDR3. This rearrangement joins TRBV9 to TRBJ2-1; TRBD2 agrees at 13 bases. The CDR3 has 16 amino acids. CDR1 SGDLS and CDR2 YYNGEE come from the germline V gene. J lost 4 bases, V lost 4 bases, and 5 bases had no gene match. CDR3 coding DNA: TGTGCCAGCAGCACACGGACTAGCGGGAGTTACAATGAGCAGTTCTTC. Protein product: CASSTRTSGSYNEQFF. The full variable domain, its missing parts supplied by reference TRBV9 and TRBJ2-1, is DSGVTQTPKHLITATGQRVTLRCSPRSGDLSVYWYQQSLDQGLQFLIQYYNGEERAKGNILERFSAQQFPDLHSELNLSSLELGDSALYFCASSTRTSGSYNEQFFGPGTRLTVL.

The rearrangement links TRBV10-2 to TRBJ2-7; a weak D match, TRBD2 (6 bases). The CDR3 runs to 15 residues. Between the trimmed V and J ends, which lost 0 bases and 2 bases, there was a span of 11 bases. Germline CDR1 is WSHSY and CDR2 is SAAADI. CDR3 in amino acids: CASSESAGSPYEQYF. CDR3 nucleotides: TGCGCCAGCAGTGAGTCTGCGGGATCACCCTACGAGCAGTACTTC.

This chain connects TRBV7-8 to TRBJ2-3; TRBD2 agrees at 8 bases. This CDR3 is built from 15 residues. After removal of 2 bases from V and 4 bases from J, the junction contained 5 bases not matched to a gene. From germline, CDR1 is SGHVS and CDR2 FQNEAQ. The CDR3 spells CASSLKRESSDTQYF. The CDR3 DNA reads TGTGCCAGCAGCTTAAAGCGGGAGAGCTCAGATACGCAGTATTTT.

The V and J genes are TRBV27 and TRBJ2-1; 12 nucleotides align to TRBD2. Germline loops: CDR1 MNHEY, CDR2 SMNVEV (reference sequence). The CDR3 has 19 residues. Germline trimming cut 0 bases from V and 0 bases from J; bases unmatched to any gene: 6. The CDR3 coding sequence is TGTGCCAGCAGTTTATCCCTAGCGGGAGGGCCATACTCCTACAATGAGCAGTTCTTC. Translated: CASSLSLAGGPYSYNEQFF.